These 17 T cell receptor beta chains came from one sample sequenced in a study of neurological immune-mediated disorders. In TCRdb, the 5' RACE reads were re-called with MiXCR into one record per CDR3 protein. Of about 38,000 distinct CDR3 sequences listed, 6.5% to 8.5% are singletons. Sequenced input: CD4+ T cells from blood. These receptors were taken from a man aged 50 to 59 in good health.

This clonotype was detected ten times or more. Here the CDR3 reads CSASRVEQYF. The CDR3 nucleotides are TGCAGTGCTAGCAGGGTCGAGCAGTACTTC. V and J are TRBV20-1 and TRBJ2-7; perhaps TRBD1 as D (5 bases). This CDR3 comprises 10 residues. The ends were cut back, 3 bases at V and 6 bases at J, with 6 bases in the middle. The germline V gene has CDR1 DFQATT and CDR2 SNEGSKA (reference sequence).

CDR3: CSARGGKTQYF. CDR3 bases: TGCAGTGCTAGAGGCGGAAAGACCCAGTACTTC. The J gene is TRBJ2-5, the V gene TRBV20-1; D not certain. This CDR3 contains 11 residues. V was shortened by 1 base and J by 6 bases, with 6 bases between the two germline ends. Germline values: CDR1 DFQATT, CDR2 SNEGSKA (reference sequence).

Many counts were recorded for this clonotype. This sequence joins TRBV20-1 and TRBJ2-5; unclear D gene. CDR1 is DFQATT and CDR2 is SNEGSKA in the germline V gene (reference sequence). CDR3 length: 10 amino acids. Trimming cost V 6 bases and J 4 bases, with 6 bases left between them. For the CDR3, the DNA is TGCAGTGCCCACCGAGAGACCCAGTACTTC. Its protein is CSAHRETQYF.

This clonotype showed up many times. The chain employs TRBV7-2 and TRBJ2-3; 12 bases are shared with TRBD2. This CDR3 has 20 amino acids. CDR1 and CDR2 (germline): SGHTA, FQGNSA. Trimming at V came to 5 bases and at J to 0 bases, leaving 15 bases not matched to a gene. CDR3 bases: TGTGCCAGCAGCGGACGGACTAGCGGGACCCGAGGAGGTAGCACAGATACGCAGTATTTT. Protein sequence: CASSGRTSGTRGGSTDTQYF.

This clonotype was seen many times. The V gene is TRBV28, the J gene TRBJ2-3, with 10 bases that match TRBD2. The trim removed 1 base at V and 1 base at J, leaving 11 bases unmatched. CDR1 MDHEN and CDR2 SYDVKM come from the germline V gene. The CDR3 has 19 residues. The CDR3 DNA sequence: TGTGCCAGCAGTTTATTGGGGAGCGGGCTAGCGGGAGGCACAGATACGCAGTATTTT. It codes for CASSLLGSGLAGGTDTQYF.

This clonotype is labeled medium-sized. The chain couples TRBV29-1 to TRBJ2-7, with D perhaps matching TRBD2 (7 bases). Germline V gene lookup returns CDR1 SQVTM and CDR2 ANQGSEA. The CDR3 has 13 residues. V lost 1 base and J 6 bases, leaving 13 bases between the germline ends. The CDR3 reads CSVEGAGAAEQYF. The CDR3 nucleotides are TGCAGCGTTGAAGGTGCGGGGGCAGCCGAGCAGTACTTC.

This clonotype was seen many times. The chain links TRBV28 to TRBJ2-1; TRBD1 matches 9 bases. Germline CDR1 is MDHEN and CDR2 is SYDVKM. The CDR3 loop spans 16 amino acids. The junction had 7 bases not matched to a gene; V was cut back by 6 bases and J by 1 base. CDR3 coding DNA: TGTGCCAGCAGCTGGGGACAGGGAAGGTCCTACAATGAGCAGTTCTTC. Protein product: CASSWGQGRSYNEQFF. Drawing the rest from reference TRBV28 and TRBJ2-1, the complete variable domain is DVKVTQSSRYLVKRTGEKVFLECVQDMDHENMFWYRQDPGLGLRLIYFSYDVKMKEKGDIPEGYSVSREKKERFSLILESASTNQTSMYLCASSWGQGRSYNEQFFGPGTRLTVL.

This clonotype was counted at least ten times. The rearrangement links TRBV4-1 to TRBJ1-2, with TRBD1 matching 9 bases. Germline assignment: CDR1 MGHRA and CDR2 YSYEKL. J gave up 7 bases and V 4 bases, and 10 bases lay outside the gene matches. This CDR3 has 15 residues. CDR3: CASSPGQGWLSGYTF. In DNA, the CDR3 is TGCGCCAGCAGCCCCGGACAGGGGTGGCTCTCTGGCTACACCTTC.

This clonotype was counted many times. The CDR3 nucleotides read TGTGCCAGCAGTCTGACAGGGATGAACACTGAAGCTTTCTTT. It translates to CASSLTGMNTEAFF. V is TRBV12-3 or TRBV12-4 and J is TRBJ1-1; 7 positions match TRBD1. The CDR3 has 14 residues. Losses at the gene ends were 5 bases for V and 0 bases for J; bases not matched to a gene: 3.

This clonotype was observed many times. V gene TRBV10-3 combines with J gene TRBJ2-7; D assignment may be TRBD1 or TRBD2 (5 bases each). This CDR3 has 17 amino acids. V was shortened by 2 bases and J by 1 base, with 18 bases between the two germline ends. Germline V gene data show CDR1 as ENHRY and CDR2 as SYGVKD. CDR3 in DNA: TGTGCCATCAGTGAGCCTGAAGGGTGGGGGAGATCCTACGAGCAGTACTTC. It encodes CAISEPEGWGRSYEQYF.

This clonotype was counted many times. The CDR3 protein is CASIYSAGLATDTQYF. The CDR3 DNA sequence: TGTGCCAGCATCTACTCCGCGGGGCTAGCGACAGATACGCAGTATTTT. This chain connects TRBV5-6 to TRBJ2-3, with D perhaps matching TRBD2 (6 bases). The V end was cut by 6 bases, the J end by 3 bases, with 20 bases between. The CDR3 totals 16 residues. The V gene's germline CDR1 is SGHDT and CDR2 YYEEEE.

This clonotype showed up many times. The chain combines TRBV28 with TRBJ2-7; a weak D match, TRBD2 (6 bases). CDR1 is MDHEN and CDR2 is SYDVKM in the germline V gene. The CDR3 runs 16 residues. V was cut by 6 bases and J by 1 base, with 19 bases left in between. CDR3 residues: CASRTLLRERSYEQYF. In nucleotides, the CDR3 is TGTGCCAGCAGGACCCTTTTACGGGAGAGATCCTACGAGCAGTACTTC.

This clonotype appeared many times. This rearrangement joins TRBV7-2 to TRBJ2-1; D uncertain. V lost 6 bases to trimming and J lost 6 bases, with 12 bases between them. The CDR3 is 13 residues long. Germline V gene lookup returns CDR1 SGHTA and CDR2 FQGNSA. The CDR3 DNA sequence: TGTGCCAGCAGTCGAATTTCTGGCAATGAGCAGTTCTTC. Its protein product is CASSRISGNEQFF.

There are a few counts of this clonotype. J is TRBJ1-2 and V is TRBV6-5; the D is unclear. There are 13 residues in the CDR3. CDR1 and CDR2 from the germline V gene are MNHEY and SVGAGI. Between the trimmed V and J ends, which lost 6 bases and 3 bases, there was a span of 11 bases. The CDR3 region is CASSRSPDYGYTF. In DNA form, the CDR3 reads TGTGCCAGCAGCCGCTCCCCCGACTATGGCTACACCTTC.

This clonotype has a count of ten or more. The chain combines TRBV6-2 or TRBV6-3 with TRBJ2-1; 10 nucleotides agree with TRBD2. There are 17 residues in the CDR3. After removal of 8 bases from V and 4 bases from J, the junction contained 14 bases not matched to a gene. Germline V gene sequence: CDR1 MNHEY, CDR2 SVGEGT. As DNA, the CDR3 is TGTGCCAGCGCGCCCCTTCGTCGGACTAGCGGTTACAATGAGCAGTTCTTC. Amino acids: CASAPLRRTSGYNEQFF.

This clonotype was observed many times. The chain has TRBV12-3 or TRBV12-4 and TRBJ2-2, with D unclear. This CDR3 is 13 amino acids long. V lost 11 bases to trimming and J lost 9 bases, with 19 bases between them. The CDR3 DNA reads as TGTGCCGTGAGAAGGGATCCCGGGCGGGAGCTGTTTTTT. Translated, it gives CAVRRDPGRELFF.

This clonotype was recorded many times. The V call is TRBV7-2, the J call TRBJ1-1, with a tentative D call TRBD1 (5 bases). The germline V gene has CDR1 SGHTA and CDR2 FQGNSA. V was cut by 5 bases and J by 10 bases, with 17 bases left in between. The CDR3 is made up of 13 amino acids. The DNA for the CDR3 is TGTGCCAGCAGCACCCCATTTGACAGCGCAGCTTTCTTT. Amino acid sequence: CASSTPFDSAAFF. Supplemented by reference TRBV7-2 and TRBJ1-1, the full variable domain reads GAGVSQSPSNKVTEKGKDVELRCDPISGHTALYWYRQSLGQGLEFLIYFQGNSAPDKSGLPSDRFSAERTGGSVSTLTIQRTQQEDSAVYLCASSTPFDSAAFFGQGTRLTVV.